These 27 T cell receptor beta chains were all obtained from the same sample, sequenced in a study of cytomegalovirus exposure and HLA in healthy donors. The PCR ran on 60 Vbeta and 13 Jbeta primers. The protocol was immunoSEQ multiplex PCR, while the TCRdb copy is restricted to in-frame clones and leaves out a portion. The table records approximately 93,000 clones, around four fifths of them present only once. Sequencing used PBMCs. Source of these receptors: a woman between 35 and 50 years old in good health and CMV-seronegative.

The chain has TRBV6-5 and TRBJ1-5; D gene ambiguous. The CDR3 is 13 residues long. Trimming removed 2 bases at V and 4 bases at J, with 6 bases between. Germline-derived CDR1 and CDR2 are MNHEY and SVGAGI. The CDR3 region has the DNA TGTGCCAGCAGTTACGGGCATAATCAGCCCCAGCATTTT. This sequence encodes CASSYGHNQPQHF.

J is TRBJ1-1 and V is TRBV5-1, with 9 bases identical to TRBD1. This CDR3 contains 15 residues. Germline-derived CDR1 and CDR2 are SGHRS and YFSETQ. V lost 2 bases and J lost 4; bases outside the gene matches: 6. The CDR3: CASSLQGASLTEAFF. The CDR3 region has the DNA TGCGCCAGCAGCTTACAGGGGGCGTCGCTCACTGAAGCTTTCTTT. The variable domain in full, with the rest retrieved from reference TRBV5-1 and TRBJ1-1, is KAGVTQTPRYLIKTRGQQVTLSCSPISGHRSVSWYQQTPGQGLQFLFEYFSETQRNKGNFPGRFSGRQFSNSRSEMNVSTLELGDSALYLCASSLQGASLTEAFFGQGTRLTVV.

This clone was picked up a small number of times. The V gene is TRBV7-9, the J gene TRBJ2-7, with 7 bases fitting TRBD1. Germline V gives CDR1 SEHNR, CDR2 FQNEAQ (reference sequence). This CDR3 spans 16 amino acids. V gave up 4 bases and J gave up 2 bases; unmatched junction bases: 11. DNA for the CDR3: TGTGCCAGCAGCTGGGGAAGTATGGACAGGACCTACGAGCAGTACTTC. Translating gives CASSWGSMDRTYEQYF.

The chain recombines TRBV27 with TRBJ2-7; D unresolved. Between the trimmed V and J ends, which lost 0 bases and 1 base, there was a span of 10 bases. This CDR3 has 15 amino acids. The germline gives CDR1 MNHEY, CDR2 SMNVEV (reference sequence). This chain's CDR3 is CASSLSGGPSYEQYF. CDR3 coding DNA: TGTGCCAGCAGTTTATCTGGCGGTCCATCCTACGAGCAGTACTTC.

In nucleotides, the CDR3 is TGTGCCACCAGCAGAGATCCAGGGGCTATGAACACTGAAGCTTTCTTT. Protein: CATSRDPGAMNTEAFF. The J gene is TRBJ1-1, the V gene TRBV15; TRBD1 is a possible D gene (6 bases). Germline loops: CDR1 LNHNV, CDR2 YYDKDF (reference sequence). The CDR3 sequence is 16 residues long. Trimming stripped 0 bases from V and 0 bases from J, with 11 bases between.

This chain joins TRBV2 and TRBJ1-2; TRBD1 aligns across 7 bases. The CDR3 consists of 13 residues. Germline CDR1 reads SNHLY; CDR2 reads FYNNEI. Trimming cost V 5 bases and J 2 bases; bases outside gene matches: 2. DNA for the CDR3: TGTGCCAGCAGTCCACAGGGGAACTATGGCTACACCTTC. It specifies CASSPQGNYGYTF.

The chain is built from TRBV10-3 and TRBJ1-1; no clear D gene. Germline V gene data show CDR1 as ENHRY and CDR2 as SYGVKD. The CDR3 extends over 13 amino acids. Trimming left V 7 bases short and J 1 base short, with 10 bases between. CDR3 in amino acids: CAITERGNTEAFF. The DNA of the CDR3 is TGTGCCATCACAGAACGGGGGAACACTGAAGCTTTCTTT.

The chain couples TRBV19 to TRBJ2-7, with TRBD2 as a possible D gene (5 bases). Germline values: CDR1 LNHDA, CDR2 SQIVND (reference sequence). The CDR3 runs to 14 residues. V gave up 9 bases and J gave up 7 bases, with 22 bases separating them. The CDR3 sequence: CASTLRSGTGEQYF. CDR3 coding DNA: TGTGCCAGCACGCTCAGATCAGGAACGGGGGAGCAGTACTTC.

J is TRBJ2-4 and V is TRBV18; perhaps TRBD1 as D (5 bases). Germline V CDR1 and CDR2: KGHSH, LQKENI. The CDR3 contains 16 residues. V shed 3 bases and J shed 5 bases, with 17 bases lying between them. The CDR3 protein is CASSPVRRWGENIQYF. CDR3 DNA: TGTGCCAGCTCACCCGTCCGACGGTGGGGCGAAAACATTCAGTACTTC.

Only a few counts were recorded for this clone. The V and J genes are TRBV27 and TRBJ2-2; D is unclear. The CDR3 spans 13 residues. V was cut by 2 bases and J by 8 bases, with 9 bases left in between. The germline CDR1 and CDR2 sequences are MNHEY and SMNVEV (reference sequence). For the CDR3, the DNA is TGTGCCAGCAGTTTACAGGCGCTTGGGGAGCTGTTTTTT. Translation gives CASSLQALGELFF.

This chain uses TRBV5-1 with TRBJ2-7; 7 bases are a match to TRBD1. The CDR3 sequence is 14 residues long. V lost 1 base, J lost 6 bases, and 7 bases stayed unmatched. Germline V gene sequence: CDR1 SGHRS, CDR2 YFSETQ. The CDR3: CASSLTQGTGEQYF. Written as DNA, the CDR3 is TGCGCCAGCAGCTTGACACAGGGGACGGGCGAGCAGTACTTC.

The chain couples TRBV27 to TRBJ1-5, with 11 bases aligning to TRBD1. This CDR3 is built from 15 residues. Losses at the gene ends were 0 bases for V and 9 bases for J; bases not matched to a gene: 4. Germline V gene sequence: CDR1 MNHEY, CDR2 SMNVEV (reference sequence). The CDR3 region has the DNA TGTGCCAGCAGTTTATCTGGGACAGGGGGTCGGCCCCAGCATTTT. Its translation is CASSLSGTGGRPQHF.

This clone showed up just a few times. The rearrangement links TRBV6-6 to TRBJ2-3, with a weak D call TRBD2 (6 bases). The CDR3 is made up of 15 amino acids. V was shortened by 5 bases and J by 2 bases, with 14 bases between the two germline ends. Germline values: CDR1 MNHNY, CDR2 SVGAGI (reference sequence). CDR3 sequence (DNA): TGTGCCAGCAGTCTGGGAGGCAGTCCCACAGATACGCAGTATTTT. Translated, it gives CASSLGGSPTDTQYF.

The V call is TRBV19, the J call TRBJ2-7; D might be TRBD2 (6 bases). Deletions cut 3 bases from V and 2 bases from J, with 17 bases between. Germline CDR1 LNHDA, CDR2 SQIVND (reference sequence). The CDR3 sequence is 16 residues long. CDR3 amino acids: CASSMGGPTLPYEQYF. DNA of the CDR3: TGTGCCAGTAGTATGGGGGGTCCTACCCTACCCTACGAGCAGTACTTC.

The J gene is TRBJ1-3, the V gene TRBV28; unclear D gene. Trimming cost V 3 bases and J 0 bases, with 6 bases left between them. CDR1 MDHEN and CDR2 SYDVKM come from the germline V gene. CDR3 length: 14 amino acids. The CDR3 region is CASSFTVSGNTIYF. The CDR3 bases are TGTGCCAGCAGTTTTACAGTCTCTGGAAACACCATATATTTT.

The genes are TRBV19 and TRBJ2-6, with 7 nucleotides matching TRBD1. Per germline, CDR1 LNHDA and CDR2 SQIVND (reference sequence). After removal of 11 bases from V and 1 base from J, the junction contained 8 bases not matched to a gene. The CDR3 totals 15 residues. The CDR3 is CASKKGASGANVLTF. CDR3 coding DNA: TGTGCCTCGAAGAAGGGGGCGTCTGGGGCCAACGTCCTGACTTTC.

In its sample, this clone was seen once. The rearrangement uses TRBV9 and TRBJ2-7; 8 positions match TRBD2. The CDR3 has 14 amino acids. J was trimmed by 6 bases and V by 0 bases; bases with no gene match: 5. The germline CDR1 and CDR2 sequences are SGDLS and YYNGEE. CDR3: CASSVATSAGEQYF. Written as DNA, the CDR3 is TGTGCCAGCAGCGTAGCGACTAGCGCGGGCGAGCAGTACTTC.

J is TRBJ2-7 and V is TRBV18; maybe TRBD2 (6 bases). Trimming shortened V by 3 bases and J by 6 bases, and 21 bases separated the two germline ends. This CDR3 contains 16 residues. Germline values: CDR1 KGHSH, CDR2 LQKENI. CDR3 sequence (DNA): TGTGCCAGCTCACCTCTCGATCTGACCGGGAGATCCGAGCAGTACTTC. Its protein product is CASSPLDLTGRSEQYF. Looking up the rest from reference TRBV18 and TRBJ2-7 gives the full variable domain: NAGVMQNPRHLVRRRGQEARLRCSPMKGHSHVYWYRQLPEEGLKFMVYLQKENIIDESGMPKERFSAEFPKEGPSILRIQQVVRGDSAAYFCASSPLDLTGRSEQYFGPGTRLTVT.

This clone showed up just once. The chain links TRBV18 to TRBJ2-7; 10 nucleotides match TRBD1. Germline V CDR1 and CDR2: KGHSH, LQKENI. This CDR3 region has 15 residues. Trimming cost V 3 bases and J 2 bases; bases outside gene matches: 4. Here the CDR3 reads CASSPGTGVPYEQYF. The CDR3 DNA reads TGTGCCAGCTCACCCGGGACAGGGGTGCCCTACGAGCAGTACTTC.

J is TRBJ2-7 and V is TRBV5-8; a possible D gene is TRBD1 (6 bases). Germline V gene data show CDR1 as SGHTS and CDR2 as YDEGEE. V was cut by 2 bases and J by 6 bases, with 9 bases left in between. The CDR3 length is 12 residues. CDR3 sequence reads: CASSFSGVEQYF. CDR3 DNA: TGTGCCAGCAGCTTCTCAGGGGTCGAGCAGTACTTC.

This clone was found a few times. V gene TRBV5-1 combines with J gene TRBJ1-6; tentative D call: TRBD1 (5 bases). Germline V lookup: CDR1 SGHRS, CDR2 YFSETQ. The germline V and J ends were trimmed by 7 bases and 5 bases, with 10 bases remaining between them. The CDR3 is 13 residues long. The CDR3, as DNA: TGCGCCAGCCGACGACAGAATAATTCACCCCTCCACTTT. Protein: CASRRQNNSPLHF. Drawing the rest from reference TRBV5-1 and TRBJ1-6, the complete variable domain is KAGVTQTPRYLIKTRGQQVTLSCSPISGHRSVSWYQQTPGQGLQFLFEYFSETQRNKGNFPGRFSGRQFSNSRSEMNVSTLELGDSALYLCASRRQNNSPLHFGNGTRLTVT.

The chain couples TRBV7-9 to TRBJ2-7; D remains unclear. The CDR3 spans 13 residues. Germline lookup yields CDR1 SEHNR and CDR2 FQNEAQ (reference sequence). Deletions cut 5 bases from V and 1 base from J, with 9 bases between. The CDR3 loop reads CASSPTHSYEQYF. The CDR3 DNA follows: TGTGCCAGCAGCCCGACACATTCCTACGAGCAGTACTTC.

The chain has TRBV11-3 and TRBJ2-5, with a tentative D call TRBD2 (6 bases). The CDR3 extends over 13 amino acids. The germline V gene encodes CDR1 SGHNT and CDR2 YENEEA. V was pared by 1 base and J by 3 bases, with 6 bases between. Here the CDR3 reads CASSLGGEETQYF. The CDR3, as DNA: TGTGCCAGCAGCTTAGGCGGGGAAGAGACCCAGTACTTC.

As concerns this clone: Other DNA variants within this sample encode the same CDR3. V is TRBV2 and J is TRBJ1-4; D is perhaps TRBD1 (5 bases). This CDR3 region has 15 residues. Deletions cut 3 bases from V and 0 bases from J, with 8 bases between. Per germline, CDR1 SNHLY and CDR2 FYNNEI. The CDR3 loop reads CASSEDNATNEKLFF. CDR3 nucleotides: TGTGCCAGCAGTGAGGACAATGCAACTAATGAAAAACTGTTTTTT.

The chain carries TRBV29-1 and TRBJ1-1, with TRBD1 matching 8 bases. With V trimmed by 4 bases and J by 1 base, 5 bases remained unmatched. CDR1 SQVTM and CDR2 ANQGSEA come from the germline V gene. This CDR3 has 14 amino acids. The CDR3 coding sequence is TGCAGCGTTGGCTTGACAGGGGAGAACACTGAAGCTTTCTTT. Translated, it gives CSVGLTGENTEAFF.

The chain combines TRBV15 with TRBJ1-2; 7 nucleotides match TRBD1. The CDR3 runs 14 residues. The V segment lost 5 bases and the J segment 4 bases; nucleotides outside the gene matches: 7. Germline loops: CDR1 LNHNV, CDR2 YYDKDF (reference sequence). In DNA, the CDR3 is TGTGCCACCAGCGACCGGGACAGACCCTATGGCTACACCTTC. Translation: CATSDRDRPYGYTF. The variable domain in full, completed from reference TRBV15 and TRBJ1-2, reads DAMVIQNPRYQVTQFGKPVTLSCSQTLNHNVMYWYQQKSSQAPKLLFHYYDKDFNNEADTPDNFQSRRPNTSFCFLDIRSPGLGDTAMYLCATSDRDRPYGYTFGSGTRLTVV.

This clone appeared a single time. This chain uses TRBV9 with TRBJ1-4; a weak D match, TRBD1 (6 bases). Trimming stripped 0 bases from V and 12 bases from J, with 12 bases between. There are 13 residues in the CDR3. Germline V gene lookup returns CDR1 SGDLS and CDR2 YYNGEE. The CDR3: CASSVGGREELFF. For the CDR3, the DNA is TGTGCCAGCAGCGTAGGGGGGCGGGAGGAACTGTTTTTT. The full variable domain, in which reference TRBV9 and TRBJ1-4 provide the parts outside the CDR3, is DSGVTQTPKHLITATGQRVTLRCSPRSGDLSVYWYQQSLDQGLQFLIQYYNGEERAKGNILERFSAQQFPDLHSELNLSSLELGDSALYFCASSVGGREELFFGSGTQLSVL.